Presented here are 4 T cell receptor beta chains from one specimen sequenced in a study of blood T cell repertoires in COVID-19. Using immunoSEQ multiplex PCR, the repertoire was profiled, and TCRdb retains in-frame clones only, with some absent. The table lists about 200,000 clones, 85% of them singletons, with 18% in the top ten. Sequencing was performed on PBMCs or T cells enriched from blood (not recorded which). Every receptor here comes from a man in his forties who had recovered from COVID-19.

The chain links TRBV20-1 to TRBJ2-1, with D uncertain. This CDR3 spans 11 amino acids. Germline values: CDR1 DFQATT, CDR2 SNEGSKA (reference sequence). CDR3: CRSGPYNEQFF. CDR3 DNA sequence: TGCAGAAGTGGCCCCTACAATGAGCAGTTCTTC.

The gene calls are TRBV24-1 and TRBJ2-1; D perhaps matches TRBD1 (6 bases). V gave up 7 bases and J gave up 5 bases, with 14 bases separating them. This CDR3 is built from 14 residues. CDR1 is KGHDR and CDR2 is SFDVKD in the germline V gene. The CDR3 DNA reads TGTGCCACCAGCACTCAAACAGGGAACAATGAGCAGTTCTTC. Encoded protein: CATSTQTGNNEQFF.

The rearrangement links TRBV30 to TRBJ1-6, with D perhaps matching TRBD1 (5 bases). Trimming stripped 2 bases from V and 7 bases from J, with 12 bases between. CDR3 length: 14 residues. The germline V gene encodes CDR1 GTSNPN and CDR2 SVGIG (reference sequence). DNA of the CDR3: TGTGCCTGGAGTCAGGGCCGGTTAAATTCACCCCTCCACTTT. Translated, it gives CAWSQGRLNSPLHF.

This rearrangement joins TRBV28 to TRBJ1-1, with 7 bases aligning to TRBD1. The CDR3 has 14 residues. With 4 bases clipped from V and 1 base from J, the junction kept 3 bases outside the gene matches. The germline V gene has CDR1 MDHEN and CDR2 SYDVKM. Here the CDR3 reads CASSSGQTNTEAFF. In nucleotides, the CDR3 is TGTGCCAGCAGTTCGGGACAGACGAACACTGAAGCTTTCTTT.